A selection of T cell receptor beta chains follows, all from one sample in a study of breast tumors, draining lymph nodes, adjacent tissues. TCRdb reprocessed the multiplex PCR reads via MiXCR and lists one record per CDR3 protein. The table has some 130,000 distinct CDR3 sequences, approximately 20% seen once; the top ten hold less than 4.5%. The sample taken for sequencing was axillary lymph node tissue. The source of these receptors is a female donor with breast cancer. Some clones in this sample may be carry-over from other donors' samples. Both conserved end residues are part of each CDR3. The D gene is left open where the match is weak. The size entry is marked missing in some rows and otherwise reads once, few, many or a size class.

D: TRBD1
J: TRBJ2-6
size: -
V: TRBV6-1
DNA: TGTGCCGGCGGACAGGGGGCGACAGGGGCCAACGTCCTGACTTTC
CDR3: CAGGQGATGANVLTF

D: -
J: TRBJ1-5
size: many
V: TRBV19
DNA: TGTGCCACCACTCCCCCCCGAGAGGGAGATCAGCCCCAGCATTTT
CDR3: CATTPPREGDQPQHF

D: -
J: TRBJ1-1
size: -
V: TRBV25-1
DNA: TGTGCCAGCAGTGAAACTCGGATAGGAGGGAACACTAAAGCTTTCTTT
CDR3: CASSETRIGGNTKAFF

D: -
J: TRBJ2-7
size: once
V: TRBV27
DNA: TGTGCCAGCAGTTCTATAGGGGACAAGCAGTACTTC
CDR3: CASSSIGDKQYF

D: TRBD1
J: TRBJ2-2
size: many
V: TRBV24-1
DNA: TGTGCCACCAGTGCCGGGACAGGCAATCCGAACACCGGGGAGCTGTTTTTT
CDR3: CATSAGTGNPNTGELFF

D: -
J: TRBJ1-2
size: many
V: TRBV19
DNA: TGTGCCAGTAGTATGCGGGCCTTCTATGGCTACACCTTC
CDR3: CASSMRAFYGYTF

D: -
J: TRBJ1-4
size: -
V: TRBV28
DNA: TGTGCCAGCTCCCTCCCTGGTGATTTACTGTTTTTT
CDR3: CASSLPGDLLFF

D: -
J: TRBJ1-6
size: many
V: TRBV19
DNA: TGTGCCAGTAGTATCAACAGGGAGTGGAATTCACCCCTCCACTTT
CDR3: CASSINREWNSPLHF

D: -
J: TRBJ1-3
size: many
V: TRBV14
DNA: TGTGCCAGCAGCCACGCCCCCAACACCATATATTTT
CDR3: CASSHAPNTIYF

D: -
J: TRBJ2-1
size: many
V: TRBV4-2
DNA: TGTGCCAGCAGCCCTATGAGGGGGGGCCAAAGCAATGAGCAGTTCTTC
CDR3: CASSPMRGGQSNEQFF

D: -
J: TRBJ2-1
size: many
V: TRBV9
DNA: TGTGCCAGCAGCCCCTTCACCTGGAATGAGCAGTTCTTC
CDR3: CASSPFTWNEQFF

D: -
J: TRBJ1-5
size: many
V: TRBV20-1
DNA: TGCAGTGCTAGAGGAGTCAGGACATTGGGGCAGCCCCAGCATTTT
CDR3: CSARGVRTLGQPQHF

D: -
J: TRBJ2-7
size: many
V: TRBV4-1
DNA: TGCGCCAGCAGCCAAGATGGACGAGGGGGAACGAACGAGCAGTACTTC
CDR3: CASSQDGRGGTNEQYF

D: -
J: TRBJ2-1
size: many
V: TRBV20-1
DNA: TGCAGTGCTGACGGGGGAACCTACAATGAGCAGTTCTTC
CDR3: CSADGGTYNEQFF

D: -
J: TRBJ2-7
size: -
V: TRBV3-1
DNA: TGTGCCAGTAGCTTCGGTACAGGCCAGCGCTACGAGCAGTACTTC
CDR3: CASSFGTGQRYEQYF

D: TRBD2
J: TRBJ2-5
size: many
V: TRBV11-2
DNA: TGTGCCAGCAGCTCCCGAGCGGGGGGAGAAGAGACCCAGTACTTC
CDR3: CASSSRAGGEETQYF

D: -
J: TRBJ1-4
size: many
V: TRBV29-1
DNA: TGCAGCGTTGACCCGGAAAAACTGTTTTTT
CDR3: CSVDPEKLFF

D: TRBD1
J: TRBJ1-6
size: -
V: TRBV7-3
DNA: TGTGTCAGCCAAGCCATTACCGGGACAGCACATTCACTCCTCCACTTT
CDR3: CVSQAITGTAHSLLHF

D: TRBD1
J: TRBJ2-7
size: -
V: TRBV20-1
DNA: TGCAGCGCTTTGACCGGGACAGGGTACTACGAGCAGTACTTC
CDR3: CSALTGTGYYEQYF

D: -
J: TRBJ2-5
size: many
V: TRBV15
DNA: TGTGCCACCAGCAGAGATGAGGAGACCCAGTACTTC
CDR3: CATSRDEETQYF

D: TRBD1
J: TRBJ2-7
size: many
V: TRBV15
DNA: TGTGCCACCAGCGTCGACAGGGTATACGAGCAGTACTTC
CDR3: CATSVDRVYEQYF

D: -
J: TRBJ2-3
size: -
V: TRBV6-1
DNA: TGTGCCAGCAGTGGACAGGGAGGCCTTACAGATACGCGGTATTTT
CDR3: CASSGQGGLTDTRYF

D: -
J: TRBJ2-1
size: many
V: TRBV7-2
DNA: TGTGCCAGCAGAACTCGGGGATGGGGGGACAATGAGCAGTTCTTC
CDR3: CASRTRGWGDNEQFF

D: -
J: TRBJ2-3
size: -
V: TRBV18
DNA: TGTGCCAGCTCACCGACGGGGACCTTCACAGATACGCAGTATTTT
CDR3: CASSPTGTFTDTQYF

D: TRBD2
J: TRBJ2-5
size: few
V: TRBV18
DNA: TGTGCCAGCCGGAATAGCGGGAGTCTAAGAGAGACCCAGTACTTC
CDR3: CASRNSGSLRETQYF

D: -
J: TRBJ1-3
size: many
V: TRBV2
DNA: TGTGCCAGCAGTGAGGGCAGGGTGGTTGGAAACACCATATATTTT
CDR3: CASSEGRVVGNTIYF

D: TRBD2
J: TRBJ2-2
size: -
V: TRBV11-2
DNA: TGTGCCAGCAGCTTCCGCTCGGGACTAGTAGGTACCGGGGAGCTGTTTTTT
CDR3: CASSFRSGLVGTGELFF

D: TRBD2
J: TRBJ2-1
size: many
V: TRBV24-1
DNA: TGTGCCACCAGTGACCGGACTAGCGGAGCCTACAATGAGCAGTTCTTC
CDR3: CATSDRTSGAYNEQFF

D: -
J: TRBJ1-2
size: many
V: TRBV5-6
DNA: TGTGCCAGCAGCTTGGGCAGGGTGCCCTATGGCTACACCTTC
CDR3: CASSLGRVPYGYTF

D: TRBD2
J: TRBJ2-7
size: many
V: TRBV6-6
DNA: TGTGCCAGCAGTTACGGGCTAGCGGGAGAGGTCTTATTC
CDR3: CASSYGLAGEVLF

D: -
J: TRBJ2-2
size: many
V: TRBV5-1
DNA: TGCGCCAGCAGCTTGGCCATCATGGCCACCGGGGAGCTGTTTTTT
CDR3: CASSLAIMATGELFF